This entry features one TCR beta chain sequence. V dropped 3 bases and J dropped 6; count of bases not matched to a gene: 6. The CDR3 contains 16 residues. Germline CDR1 and CDR2: LNHDA and SQIVND (reference sequence). This specimen comes from a study of control samples from healthy donors and cancer patients. TCRdb's copy holds only in-frame clones and misses some; the assay was immunoSEQ multiplex PCR. This sample carries approximately 92,000 clones, approximately 93% of them seen once, and the ten largest clones take nearly 1.5%. Sequencing was done on a sample of blood. The chain is built from TRBV19 and TRBJ2-2; 11 bases agree with TRBD2. The sequence was collected from a woman younger than 45 in good health. The CDR3 DNA reads as TGTGCCAGTAGTATTATAGCGGGGGGGGCCGCCGGGGAGCTGTTTTTT. Its translation: CASSIIAGGAAGELFF. The full variable domain, its missing parts supplied by reference TRBV19 and TRBJ2-2, is DGGITQSPKYLFRKEGQNVTLSCEQNLNHDAMYWYRQDPGQGLRLIYYSQIVNDFQKGDIAEGYSVSREKKESFPLTVTSAQKNPTAFYLCASSIIAGGAAGELFFGEGSRLTVL.